This is a list of T cell receptor beta chains from one sample in a study of somatic mutations in cytotoxic T cells in rheumatoid arthritis. The data were produced by immunoSEQ multiplex PCR, yet TCRdb's version contains in-frame clones alone and is incomplete. The table shows tens of thousands of clones, with around 84% occurring only once. The sequenced sample was CD8+ T cells sorted from blood. Receptors originate from a woman between 45 and 60 years old in good health. CDR3s include the opening cysteine and the closing phenylalanine or tryptophan. Fields, in order: D gene, J gene, clone size, V gene, CDR3 DNA, CDR3 protein. The D gene is left open where the match is weak. Clone size is stated in some rows and not others, as once, few, many or a class when expanded.

D gene: .; J gene: TRBJ2-3; clone size: .; V gene: TRBV28; CDR3 DNA: TGTGCCAGCAGCAACTCAGGGCCAGATACGCAGTATTTT; CDR3 protein: CASSNSGPDTQYF
D gene: .; J gene: TRBJ1-2; clone size: .; V gene: TRBV7-2; CDR3 DNA: TGTGCCAGCAGCTCGACGGGAAACTATGGCTACACCTTC; CDR3 protein: CASSSTGNYGYTF
D gene: .; J gene: TRBJ1-4; clone size: .; V gene: TRBV15; CDR3 DNA: TGTGCCACCAGCCCTGGGGACGGCGTTGGTGAAAAACTGTTTTTT; CDR3 protein: CATSPGDGVGEKLFF
D gene: .; J gene: TRBJ1-4; clone size: .; V gene: TRBV6-5; CDR3 DNA: TGTGCCAGCAGTTACGCGAGGGGGTTTCCTAATGAAAAACTGTTTTTT; CDR3 protein: CASSYARGFPNEKLFF
D gene: .; J gene: TRBJ2-1; clone size: .; V gene: TRBV6-5; CDR3 DNA: TGTGCCAGCAGCCACCCGAGCTCCTACAATGAGCAGTTCTTC; CDR3 protein: CASSHPSSYNEQFF
D gene: TRBD2; J gene: TRBJ2-7; clone size: .; V gene: TRBV7-6; CDR3 DNA: TGTGCCAGCAGCCCTAGCGGGCCTTCCTACGAGCAGTACTTC; CDR3 protein: CASSPSGPSYEQYF
D gene: .; J gene: TRBJ2-2; clone size: .; V gene: TRBV5-1; CDR3 DNA: TGCGCCAGCAGCTTGGTCGCGGCGAACACCGGGGAGCTGTTTTTT; CDR3 protein: CASSLVAANTGELFF
D gene: .; J gene: TRBJ2-1; clone size: .; V gene: TRBV19; CDR3 DNA: TGTGCCAGTAGTATTACGGGGGGCTTAGCGGTGGGTGAGCAGTTCTTC; CDR3 protein: CASSITGGLAVGEQFF
D gene: TRBD1; J gene: TRBJ1-5; clone size: .; V gene: TRBV4-1; CDR3 DNA: TGCGCCAGCAGCCAGGGGGGGACAGGACTCAATCAGCCCCAGCATTTT; CDR3 protein: CASSQGGTGLNQPQHF
D gene: TRBD1; J gene: TRBJ1-1; clone size: .; V gene: TRBV5-6; CDR3 DNA: TGTGCCAGCAGCATCCGGACAGGGACGGTTTTTACTGAAGCTTTCTTT; CDR3 protein: CASSIRTGTVFTEAFF
D gene: TRBD2; J gene: TRBJ2-1; clone size: once; V gene: TRBV5-1; CDR3 DNA: TGCGCCAGCAGCATAGCGGGGGGTCTCAATGAGCAGTTCTTC; CDR3 protein: CASSIAGGLNEQFF
D gene: TRBD1; J gene: TRBJ1-1; clone size: .; V gene: TRBV7-9; CDR3 DNA: TGTGCCAGCAGCCCGGACAGGGCAGAAGCTTTCTTT; CDR3 protein: CASSPDRAEAFF
D gene: TRBD1; J gene: TRBJ1-5; clone size: .; V gene: TRBV4-3; CDR3 DNA: TGCGCCAGCAGCCAGGATCCGACAGGGGGCACTCAGCCCCAGCATTTT; CDR3 protein: CASSQDPTGGTQPQHF
D gene: .; J gene: TRBJ1-1; clone size: .; V gene: TRBV5-6; CDR3 DNA: TGTGCCAGCAGCTTGGCTGAGACTGAAGCTTTCTTT; CDR3 protein: CASSLAETEAFF
D gene: TRBD2; J gene: TRBJ2-5; clone size: .; V gene: TRBV7-9; CDR3 DNA: TGTGCCAGCAGCTTACCAGCGGGGGACCTCCAAGAGACCCAGTACTTC; CDR3 protein: CASSLPAGDLQETQYF
D gene: .; J gene: TRBJ2-3; clone size: once; V gene: TRBV9; CDR3 DNA: TGTGCCAGCAGCCAAGGGACTGCTAGCACAGATACGCAGTATTTT; CDR3 protein: CASSQGTASTDTQYF
D gene: .; J gene: TRBJ1-2; clone size: .; V gene: TRBV18; CDR3 DNA: TGTGCCAGCTCACATAACACAGTCTCTAACTATGGCTACACCTTC; CDR3 protein: CASSHNTVSNYGYTF
D gene: TRBD2; J gene: TRBJ2-1; clone size: .; V gene: TRBV15; CDR3 DNA: TGTGCCACCCGGCCCACTAGCGGGGGCCTGGGGGAGCAGTTCTTC; CDR3 protein: CATRPTSGGLGEQFF